The rows below give T cell receptor beta chains drawn from one sample of a study of PD-1 blockade in classical Hodgkin lymphoma. Data came from immunoSEQ multiplex PCR; TCRdb stores just in-frame clones and leaves some out. The profile shows approximately 12,000 clones, roughly 77% of them singletons. The sequences come from peripheral blood mononuclear cells (PBMCs), collected at baseline. Every receptor here comes from a human donor with classical Hodgkin lymphoma. The CDR3 runs from the conserved cysteine through the conserved F or W. D genes are given only for firm matches. The size of a clone is reported for some rows only, either as once, few or many, or as a class for expanded clones.

j_call v_call d_call clone_size cdr3_aa cdr3_nt
TRBJ1-2 TRBV4-1 . . CASSLTASNYGYTF TGCGCCAGCAGCTTAACTGCCTCAAACTATGGCTACACCTTC
TRBJ2-1 TRBV9 TRBD1 . CASSPRTGGSNEQFF TGTGCCAGCAGCCCCCGGACAGGGGGAAGTAATGAGCAGTTCTTC
TRBJ1-6 TRBV11-2 TRBD1 . CASSRTGSSYNSPLHF TGTGCCAGCAGCAGGACAGGGAGCTCCTATAATTCACCCCTCCACTTT
TRBJ1-1 TRBV9 TRBD1 . CASSPKDRGYTEAFF TGTGCCAGCAGCCCAAAGGACAGGGGGTACACTGAAGCTTTCTTT
TRBJ2-2 TRBV18 . . CASSPRTRGSGELFF TGTGCCAGCTCACCACGCACGAGGGGGTCCGGGGAGCTGTTTTTT
TRBJ2-7 TRBV6-5 . . CASTYGGFEQYF TGTGCCAGCACCTACGGGGGTTTCGAGCAGTACTTC
TRBJ2-1 TRBV2 . . CASSDSRSYNEQFF TGTGCCAGCAGTGACAGTCGCTCCTACAATGAGCAGTTCTTC
TRBJ2-5 TRBV6-5 TRBD1 . CASRLTGVETQYF TGTGCCAGCAGACTCACAGGGGTAGAGACCCAGTACTTC
TRBJ1-3 TRBV7-9 . . CASSLAEALGNTIYF TGTGCCAGCAGCTTAGCGGAGGCACTAGGAAACACCATATATTTT
TRBJ2-7 TRBV7-9 . . CASSSRVGGTSSYEQYF TGTGCCAGCAGCTCCCGAGTAGGCGGTACCAGCTCCTACGAGCAGTACTTC
TRBJ2-1 TRBV29-1 . once CSARGVAIYNEQFF TGCAGCGCCCGAGGGGTGGCAATCTACAATGAGCAGTTCTTC
TRBJ1-6 TRBV6-5 TRBD1 . CASRTTGANSPLHF TGTGCCAGCAGGACGACAGGGGCTAATTCACCCCTCCACTTT
TRBJ2-7 TRBV6-5 . . CASSYIPYYEQYF TGTGCCAGCAGTTATATTCCATACTACGAGCAGTACTTC
TRBJ1-2 TRBV5-1 . . CASSLEGGNYGYTF TGCGCCAGCAGCTTGGAGGGCGGGAACTATGGCTACACCTTC
TRBJ1-4 TRBV20-1 . . CSARVTGKLFF TGCAGTGCTAGAGTAACGGGAAAACTGTTTTTT
TRBJ2-2 TRBV29-1 . . CSVDSGGELFF TGCAGCGTTGATTCGGGCGGGGAGCTGTTTTTT
TRBJ2-1 TRBV4-2 . . CASSQLVRAVNEQFF TGTGCCAGCAGCCAATTAGTCAGGGCAGTGAATGAGCAGTTCTTC
TRBJ2-4 TRBV4-2 . . CASSQDSQSGEKSKNIQYF TGTGCCAGCAGCCAAGATAGTCAATCAGGGGAGAAAAGCAAAAACATTCAGTACTTC
TRBJ2-1 TRBV7-3 . . CASSLYGRSDEQFF TGTGCCAGCAGCTTGTACGGGCGGAGTGATGAGCAGTTCTTC
TRBJ2-7 TRBV6-4 . . CASSEFGQPYEQYF TGTGCCAGCAGTGAGTTTGGACAGCCCTACGAGCAGTACTTC
TRBJ1-6 TRBV7-9 . few CASRKRGTWHSPLHF TGTGCCAGCAGAAAGAGGGGGACGTGGCATTCACCCCTCCACTTT
TRBJ2-3 TRBV5-1 . . CASSLGYTDTQYF TGCGCCAGCAGCTTGGGGTACACAGATACGCAGTATTTT
TRBJ2-2 TRBV19 TRBD2 . CASSLAGRTTGELFF TGTGCCAGTAGTTTAGCGGGGAGAACCACCGGGGAGCTGTTTTTT
TRBJ2-1 TRBV5-4 TRBD2 . CASSLALLAGYNEQFF TGTGCCAGCAGCTTGGCCTTATTAGCGGGCTACAATGAGCAGTTCTTC
TRBJ2-7 TRBV7-2 TRBD1 . CASSSGTGSAQYF TGTGCCAGCAGCTCCGGGACAGGCTCCGCACAGTACTTC
TRBJ2-3 TRBV11-2 . . CASSLDGLNTDTQYF TGTGCCAGCAGCTTAGATGGACTGAACACAGATACGCAGTATTTT
TRBJ2-7 TRBV7-8 . . CASSLGTDLYEQYF TGTGCCAGCAGCTTAGGGACAGATCTCTACGAGCAGTACTTC
TRBJ2-3 TRBV6-5 . . CASSQDRGARDTQYF TGTGCCAGCAGCCAAGACCGGGGGGCAAGGGATACGCAGTATTTT
TRBJ1-6 TRBV4-3 . once CASSQERLPSSYNSPLHF TGCGCCAGCAGCCAAGAAAGACTTCCGAGCTCCTATAATTCACCCCTCCACTTT
TRBJ2-7 TRBV28 . . CASSLDYEQYF TGTGCCAGCAGTTTAGATTACGAGCAGTACTTC
TRBJ2-7 TRBV6-5 . . CASSLYYEQYF TGTGCCAGCAGTTTATACTACGAGCAGTACTTC
TRBJ2-1 TRBV29-1 . . CSVLEGYTYNEQFF TGCAGCGTCCTGGAGGGCTACACCTACAATGAGCAGTTCTTC
TRBJ2-7 TRBV19 TRBD1 . CASSPGQGVMEEQYF TGTGCCAGTAGCCCAGGACAGGGGGTAATGGAGGAGCAGTACTTC
TRBJ1-2 TRBV27 TRBD1 . CASSQQGGYGYTF TGTGCCAGCAGTCAACAGGGGGGGTATGGCTACACCTTC
TRBJ2-3 TRBV19 TRBD2 . CASSSGGGTDTQYF TGTGCCAGTAGTAGCGGGGGTGGGACAGATACGCAGTATTTT
TRBJ2-1 TRBV5-4 . . CASSQARYSGNEQFF TGCGCCAGCAGCCAAGCTAGATATAGTGGCAATGAGCAGTTCTTC
TRBJ2-1 TRBV5-1 TRBD2 . CASTLAGSSYNEQFF TGCGCCAGCACCTTAGCGGGTAGCTCCTACAATGAGCAGTTCTTC
TRBJ1-6 TRBV7-9 TRBD1 . CASSLLQGASPLHF TGTGCCAGCAGCTTATTACAGGGGGCTTCACCCCTCCACTTT
TRBJ2-1 TRBV7-6 TRBD2 . CASSLSGGAAEQFF TGTGCCAGCAGCTTAAGCGGGGGGGCGGCTGAGCAGTTCTTC
TRBJ1-2 TRBV7-9 TRBD1 . CASSPRTGASDYGYTF TGTGCCAGCAGCCCCAGGACAGGGGCTTCGGACTATGGCTACACCTTC
TRBJ1-1 TRBV5-4 . . CASSLDARSAEAFF TGTGCCAGCAGCTTGGACGCCCGAAGCGCTGAAGCTTTCTTT
TRBJ1-1 TRBV5-1 . few CASSWGGGNTEAFF TGCGCCAGCAGCTGGGGAGGGGGGAACACTGAAGCTTTCTTT
TRBJ1-5 TRBV27 TRBD1 medium-sized CASSLGQGGQPQHF TGTGCCAGCAGTTTAGGACAGGGTGGGCAGCCCCAGCATTTT
TRBJ2-1 TRBV5-1 TRBD1 . CASSLGQGYNEQFF TGCGCCAGCAGCCTGGGACAGGGCTACAATGAGCAGTTCTTC
TRBJ1-5 TRBV12-5 . once CASVMGLGYGNQPQHF TGTGCTAGTGTCATGGGTTTGGGATATGGCAATCAGCCCCAGCATTTT
TRBJ2-7 TRBV7-2 . few CASSSDGYEQYF TGTGCCAGCAGCTCGGACGGGTACGAGCAGTACTTC
TRBJ1-1 TRBV2 TRBD1 . CASSQQGWGEAFF TGTGCCAGCAGTCAACAGGGGTGGGGTGAAGCTTTCTTT
TRBJ1-1 TRBV5-1 . . CASSIQTENTEAFF TGCGCCAGCAGCATCCAGACGGAGAACACTGAAGCTTTCTTT